This T cell receptor (beta chain) was recovered during a study of early T cells in non-severe SARS-CoV-2 infection. Study details: Bulk RNA from unsorted whole blood was sequenced; chains were unpaired.

Whole-study findings and limits: Clonotype matching in VDJdb favored anti-spike CD8 responses and did not capture private and CD4 specificities.

Trimming pared 4 bases from V and 5 bases from J, leaving 20 bases between. The CDR3 is 17 residues long. Germline V gene sequence: CDR1 MNHEY, CDR2 SMNVEV (reference sequence). Unique molecular identifiers were affixed to single, distinct cDNA molecules. Each CDR3 protein is one row after TCRdb ran MiXCR on the 5' RACE reads. The sample consists of 33,000 or so distinct CDR3 sequences, approximately 5.8% of them appearing once. As regards this clonotype: Its antigen is still unknown.

The chain is built from TRBV27 and TRBJ1-4, with a weak D call TRBD1 (5 bases). The sample consisted of whole blood. This clonotype was sampled from an adult who was a healthcare worker with PCR-confirmed SARS-CoV-2 infection or an uninfected control (not recorded which). The CDR3 DNA is TGTGCCAGCAGTTCCACCCAGGGTCGCTTGGGCAATGAAAAACTGTTTTTT. It yields the protein CASSSTQGRLGNEKLFF.